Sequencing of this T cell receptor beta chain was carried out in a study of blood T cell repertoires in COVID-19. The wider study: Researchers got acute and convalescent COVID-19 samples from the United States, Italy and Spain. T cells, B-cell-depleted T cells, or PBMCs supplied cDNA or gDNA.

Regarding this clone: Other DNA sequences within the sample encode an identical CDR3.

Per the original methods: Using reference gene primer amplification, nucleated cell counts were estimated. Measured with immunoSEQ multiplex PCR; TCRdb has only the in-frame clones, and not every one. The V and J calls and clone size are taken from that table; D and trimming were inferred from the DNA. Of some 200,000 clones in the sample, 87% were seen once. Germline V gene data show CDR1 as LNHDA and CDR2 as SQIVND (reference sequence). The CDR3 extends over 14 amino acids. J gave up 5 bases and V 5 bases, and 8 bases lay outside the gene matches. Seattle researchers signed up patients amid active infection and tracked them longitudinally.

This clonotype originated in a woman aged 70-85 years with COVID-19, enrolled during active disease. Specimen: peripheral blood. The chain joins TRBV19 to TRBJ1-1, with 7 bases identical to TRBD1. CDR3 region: CASSSRQGGTEAFF. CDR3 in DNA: TGTGCCAGTAGTTCCCGACAGGGCGGGACTGAAGCTTTCTTT.